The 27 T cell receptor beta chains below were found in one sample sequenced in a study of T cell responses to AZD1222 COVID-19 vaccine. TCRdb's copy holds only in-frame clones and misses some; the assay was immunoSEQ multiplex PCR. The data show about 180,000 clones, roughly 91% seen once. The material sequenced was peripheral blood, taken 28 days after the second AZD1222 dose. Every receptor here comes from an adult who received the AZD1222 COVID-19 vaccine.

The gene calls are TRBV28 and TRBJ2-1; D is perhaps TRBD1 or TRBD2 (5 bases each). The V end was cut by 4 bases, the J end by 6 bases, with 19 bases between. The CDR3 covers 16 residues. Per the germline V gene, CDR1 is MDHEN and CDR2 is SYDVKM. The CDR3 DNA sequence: TGTGCCAGCAGTTCCCCCGGGACCAGACGTGGCAATGAGCAGTTCTTC. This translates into CASSSPGTRRGNEQFF. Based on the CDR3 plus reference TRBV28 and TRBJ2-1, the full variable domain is DVKVTQSSRYLVKRTGEKVFLECVQDMDHENMFWYRQDPGLGLRLIYFSYDVKMKEKGDIPEGYSVSREKKERFSLILESASTNQTSMYLCASSSPGTRRGNEQFFGPGTRLTVL.

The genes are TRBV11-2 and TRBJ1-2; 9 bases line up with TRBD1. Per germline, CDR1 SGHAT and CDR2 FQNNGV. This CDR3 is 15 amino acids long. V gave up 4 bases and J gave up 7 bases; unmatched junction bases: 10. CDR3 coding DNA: TGTGCCAGCAGCTACCGGGGACAGGGAAGGTCTGGCTACACCTTC. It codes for CASSYRGQGRSGYTF.

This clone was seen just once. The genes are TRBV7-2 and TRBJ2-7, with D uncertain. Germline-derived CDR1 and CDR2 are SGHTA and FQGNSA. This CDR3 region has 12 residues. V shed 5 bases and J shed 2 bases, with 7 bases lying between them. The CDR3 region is CASSPKAYEQYF. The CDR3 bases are TGTGCCAGCAGCCCCAAAGCCTACGAGCAGTACTTC.

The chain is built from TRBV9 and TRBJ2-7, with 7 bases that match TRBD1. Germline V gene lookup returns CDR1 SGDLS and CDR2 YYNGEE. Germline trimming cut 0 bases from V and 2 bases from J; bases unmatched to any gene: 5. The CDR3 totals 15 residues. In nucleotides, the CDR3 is TGTGCCAGCAGCGTAGGGACAGGAAGAGCCTACGAGCAGTACTTC. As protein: CASSVGTGRAYEQYF.

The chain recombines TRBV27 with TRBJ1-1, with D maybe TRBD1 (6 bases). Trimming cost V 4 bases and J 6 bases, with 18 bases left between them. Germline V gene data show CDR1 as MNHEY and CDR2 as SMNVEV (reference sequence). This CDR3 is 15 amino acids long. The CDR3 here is CASSSELYRAAEAFF. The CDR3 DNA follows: TGTGCCAGCAGTTCCGAACTCTACAGGGCTGCTGAAGCTTTCTTT.

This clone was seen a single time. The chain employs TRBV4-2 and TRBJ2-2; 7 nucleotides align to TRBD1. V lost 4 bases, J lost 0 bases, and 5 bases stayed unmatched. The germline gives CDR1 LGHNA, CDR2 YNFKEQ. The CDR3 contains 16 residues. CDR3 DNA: TGTGCCAGCAGCCGCCCGACAGGGACGAACACCGGGGAGCTGTTTTTT. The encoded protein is CASSRPTGTNTGELFF.

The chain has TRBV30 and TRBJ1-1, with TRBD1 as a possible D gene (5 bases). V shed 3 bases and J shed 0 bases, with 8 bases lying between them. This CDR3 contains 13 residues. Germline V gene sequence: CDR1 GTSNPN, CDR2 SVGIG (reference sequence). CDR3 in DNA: TGTGCCTGGAGGGGACGGTTGAACACTGAAGCTTTCTTT. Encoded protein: CAWRGRLNTEAFF.

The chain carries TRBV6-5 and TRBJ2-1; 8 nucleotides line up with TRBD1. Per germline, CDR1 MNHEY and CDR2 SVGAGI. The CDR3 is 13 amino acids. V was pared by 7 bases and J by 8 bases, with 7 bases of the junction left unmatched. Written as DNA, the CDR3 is TGTGCCAGCACAGGGGGCCCCATCGATGAGCAGTTCTTC. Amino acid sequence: CASTGGPIDEQFF.

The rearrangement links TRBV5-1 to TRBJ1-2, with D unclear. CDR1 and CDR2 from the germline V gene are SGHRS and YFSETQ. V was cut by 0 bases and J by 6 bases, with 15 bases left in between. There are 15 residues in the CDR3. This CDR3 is CASSLGQAPRDGYTF. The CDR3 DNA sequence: TGCGCCAGCAGCTTGGGTCAGGCGCCTAGGGATGGCTACACCTTC. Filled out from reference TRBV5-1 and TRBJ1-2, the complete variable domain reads KAGVTQTPRYLIKTRGQQVTLSCSPISGHRSVSWYQQTPGQGLQFLFEYFSETQRNKGNFPGRFSGRQFSNSRSEMNVSTLELGDSALYLCASSLGQAPRDGYTFGSGTRLTVV.

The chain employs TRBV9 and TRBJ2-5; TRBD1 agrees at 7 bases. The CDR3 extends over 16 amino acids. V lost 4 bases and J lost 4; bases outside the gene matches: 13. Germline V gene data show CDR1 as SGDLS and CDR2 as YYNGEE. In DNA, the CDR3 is TGTGCCAGCAGCACCCAGACAGGGCGAGTTCTAGAGACCCAGTACTTC. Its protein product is CASSTQTGRVLETQYF.

Here the CDR3 DNA reads TGTGCCAGCAGCCAAGAGTCCGAGCAGTACTTC. This gives the protein CASSQESEQYF. The genes are TRBV3-1 (or the pseudogene TRBV3-2) and TRBJ2-7; the D is unclear. The CDR3 loop spans 11 amino acids. V was cut by 0 bases and J by 6 bases, with 3 bases left in between. Germline CDR1 is LGHDT and CDR2 is YNNKEL (reference sequence).

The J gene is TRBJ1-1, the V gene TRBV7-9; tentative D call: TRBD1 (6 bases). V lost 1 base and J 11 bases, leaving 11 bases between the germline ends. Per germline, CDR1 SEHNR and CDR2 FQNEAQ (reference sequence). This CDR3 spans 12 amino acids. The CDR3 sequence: CASSLGQGLAFF. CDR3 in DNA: TGTGCCAGCAGCTTAGGGCAGGGGCTGGCTTTCTTT.

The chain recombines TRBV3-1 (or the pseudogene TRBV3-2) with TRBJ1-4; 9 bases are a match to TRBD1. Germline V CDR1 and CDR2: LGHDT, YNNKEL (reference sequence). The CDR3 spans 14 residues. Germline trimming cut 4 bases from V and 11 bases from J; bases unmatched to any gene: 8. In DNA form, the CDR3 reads TGTGCCAGCAGCCTGCGACAGGGGGGCGATAAACTGTTTTTT. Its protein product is CASSLRQGGDKLFF.

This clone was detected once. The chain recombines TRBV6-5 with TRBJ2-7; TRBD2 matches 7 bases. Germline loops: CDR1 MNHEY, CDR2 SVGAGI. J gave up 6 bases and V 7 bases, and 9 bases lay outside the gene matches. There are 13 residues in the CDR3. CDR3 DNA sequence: TGTGCCAGCATGGCGGGAGAGATGGGCGAGCAGTACTTC. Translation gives CASMAGEMGEQYF.

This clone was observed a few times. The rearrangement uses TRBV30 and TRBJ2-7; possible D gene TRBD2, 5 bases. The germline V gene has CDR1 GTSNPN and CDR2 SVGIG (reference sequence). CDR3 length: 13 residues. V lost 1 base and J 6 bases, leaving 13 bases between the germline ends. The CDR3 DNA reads TGTGCCTGGAGTGCGAACCTAGCTTCCGAGCAGTACTTC. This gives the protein CAWSANLASEQYF.

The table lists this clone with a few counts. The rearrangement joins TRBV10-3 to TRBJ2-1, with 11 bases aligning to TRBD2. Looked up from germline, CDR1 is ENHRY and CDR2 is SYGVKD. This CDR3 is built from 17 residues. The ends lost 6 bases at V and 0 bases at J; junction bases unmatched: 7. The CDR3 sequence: CAISRTSGLSSYNEQFF. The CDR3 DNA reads TGTGCCATCAGCAGGACTAGCGGGTTGAGCTCCTACAATGAGCAGTTCTTC.

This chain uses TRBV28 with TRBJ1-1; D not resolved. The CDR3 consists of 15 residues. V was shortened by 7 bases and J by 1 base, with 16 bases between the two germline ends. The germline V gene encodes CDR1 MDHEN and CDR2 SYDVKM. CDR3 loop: CASTPGSATNTEAFF. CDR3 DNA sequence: TGTGCCAGCACCCCGGGGTCGGCCACGAACACTGAAGCTTTCTTT.

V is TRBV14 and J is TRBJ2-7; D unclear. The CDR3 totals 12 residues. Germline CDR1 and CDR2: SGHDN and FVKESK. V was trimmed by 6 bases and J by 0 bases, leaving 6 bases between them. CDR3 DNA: TGTGCCAGCAGTCTGAGCTCCTACGAGCAGTACTTC. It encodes CASSLSSYEQYF.

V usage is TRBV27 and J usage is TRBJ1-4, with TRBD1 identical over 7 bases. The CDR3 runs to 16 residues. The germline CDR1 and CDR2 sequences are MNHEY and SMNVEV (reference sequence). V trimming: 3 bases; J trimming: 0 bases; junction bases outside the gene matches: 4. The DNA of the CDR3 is TGTGCCAGCAGTTTTACGCAGGGGGCAACTAATGAAAAACTGTTTTTT. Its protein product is CASSFTQGATNEKLFF.

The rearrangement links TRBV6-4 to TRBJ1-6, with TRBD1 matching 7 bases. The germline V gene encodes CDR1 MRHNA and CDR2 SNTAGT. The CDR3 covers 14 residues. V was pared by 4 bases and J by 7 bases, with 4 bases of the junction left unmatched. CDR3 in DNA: TGTGCCAGCAGTGCCGAGACAGGGAATTCACCCCTCCACTTT. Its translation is CASSAETGNSPLHF.

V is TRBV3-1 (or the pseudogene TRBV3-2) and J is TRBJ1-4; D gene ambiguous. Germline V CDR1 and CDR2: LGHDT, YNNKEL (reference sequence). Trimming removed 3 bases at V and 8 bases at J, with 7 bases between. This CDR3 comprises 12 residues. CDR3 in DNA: TGTGCCAGCAGCCACCAGGCAGAAAAACTGTTTTTT. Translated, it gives CASSHQAEKLFF.

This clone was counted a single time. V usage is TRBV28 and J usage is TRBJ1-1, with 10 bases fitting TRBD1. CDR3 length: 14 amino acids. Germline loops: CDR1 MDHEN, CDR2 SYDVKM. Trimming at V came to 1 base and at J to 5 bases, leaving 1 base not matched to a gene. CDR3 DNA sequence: TGTGCCAGCAGTTTATCGGGACAGGGGACTGAAGCTTTCTTT. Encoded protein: CASSLSGQGTEAFF.

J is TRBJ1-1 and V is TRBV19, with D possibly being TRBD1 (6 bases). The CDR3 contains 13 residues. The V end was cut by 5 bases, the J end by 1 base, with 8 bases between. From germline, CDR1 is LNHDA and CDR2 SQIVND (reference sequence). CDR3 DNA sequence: TGTGCCAGTAGTGTGGACAGGAACACTGAAGCTTTCTTT. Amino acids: CASSVDRNTEAFF.

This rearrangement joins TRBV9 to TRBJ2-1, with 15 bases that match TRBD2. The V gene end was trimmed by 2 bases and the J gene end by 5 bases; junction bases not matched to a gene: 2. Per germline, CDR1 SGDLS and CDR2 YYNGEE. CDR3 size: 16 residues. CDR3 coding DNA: TGTGCCAGCAGCGTTGGACTAGCGGGAGGGCACAATGAGCAGTTCTTC. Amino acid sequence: CASSVGLAGGHNEQFF.

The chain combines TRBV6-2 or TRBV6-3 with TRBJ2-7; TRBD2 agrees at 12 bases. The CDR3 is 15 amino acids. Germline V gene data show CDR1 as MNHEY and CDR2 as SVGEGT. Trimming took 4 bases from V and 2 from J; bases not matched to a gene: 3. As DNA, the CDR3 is TGTGCCAGCAGTTCCCCTAGCGGGAGGGCCTACGAGCAGTACTTC. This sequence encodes CASSSPSGRAYEQYF.

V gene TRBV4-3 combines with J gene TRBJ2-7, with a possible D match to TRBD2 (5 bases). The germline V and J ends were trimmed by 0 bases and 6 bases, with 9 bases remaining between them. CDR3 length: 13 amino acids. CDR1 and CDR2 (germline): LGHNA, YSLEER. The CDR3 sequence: CASSQDPTTEQYF. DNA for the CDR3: TGCGCCAGCAGCCAAGATCCGACTACCGAGCAGTACTTC.

CDR3 in amino acids: CATRKGFGTEAFF. The CDR3 DNA sequence: TGTGCCACCCGGAAGGGTTTTGGCACTGAAGCTTTCTTT. This rearrangement joins TRBV12-3 or TRBV12-4 to TRBJ1-1; unclear D gene. CDR3 length: 13 residues. V lost 10 bases, J lost 4 bases, and 16 bases lay in between.